Below, 14 T cell receptor beta chains from the same sample are listed, as sequenced in a study of a mutant IDH1 vaccine in newly diagnosed glioma. Time point described: baseline, week 1 (first vaccination visit). Treatment here: pre-vaccination baseline after standard-of-care therapy. Profiling relied on immunoSEQ multiplex PCR, and the TCRdb table lists in-frame clones only, not all of them. The sample has about 92,000 clones; about four fifths are singletons. The starting material was PBMCs, obtained from a glioma patient treated with radiotherapy, temozolomide or both. The receptors stem from a man aged 35-49 years with glioma.

The chain uses TRBV2 and TRBJ2-5; D might be TRBD1 (6 bases). Looked up from germline, CDR1 is SNHLY and CDR2 is FYNNEI. The V end lost 4 bases, the J end lost 5 bases, and 11 bases lay between the germline ends. CDR3 length: 13 amino acids. CDR3 in amino acids: CASSATGSETQYF. CDR3 in DNA: TGTGCCAGCAGTGCTACAGGGTCCGAGACCCAGTACTTC.

This sequence joins TRBV11-2 and TRBJ2-5; 8 positions agree with TRBD2. The germline CDR1 and CDR2 sequences are SGHAT and FQNNGV. This CDR3 is 15 amino acids long. After removal of 4 bases from V and 6 bases from J, the junction contained 10 bases not matched to a gene. CDR3 sequence reads: CASSSGGAFGKTQYF. As DNA, the CDR3 is TGTGCCAGCAGCTCCGGGGGGGCATTTGGAAAGACCCAGTACTTC. The full variable domain, in which reference TRBV11-2 and TRBJ2-5 provide the parts outside the CDR3, is EAGVAQSPRYKIIEKRQSVAFWCNPISGHATLYWYQQILGQGPKLLIQFQNNGVVDDSQLPKDRFSAERLKGVDSTLKIQPAKLEDSAVYLCASSSGGAFGKTQYFGPGTRLLVL.

The chain has TRBV11-3 and TRBJ2-6; D ambiguous. The germline gives CDR1 SGHNT, CDR2 YENEEA. V was clipped by 1 base and J by 2 bases, with 9 bases between them. The CDR3 consists of 16 residues. The CDR3 region is CASSLGQQPGANVLTF. DNA for the CDR3: TGTGCCAGCAGCTTAGGGCAGCAACCTGGGGCCAACGTCCTGACTTTC.

The chain links TRBV6-7 to TRBJ1-3; D not resolved. TRBV6-7 counts as an open reading frame of uncertain function. This CDR3 spans 17 amino acids. The germline V and J ends were trimmed by 0 bases and 0 bases, with 12 bases remaining between them. The CDR3 nucleotides read TGTGCCAGCAGTTACTCGAGCCCCGAGAGCTCTGGAAACACCATATATTTT. Its translation: CASSYSSPESSGNTIYF.

This clone was detected a few times. This chain uses TRBV7-8 with TRBJ1-2; D unclear. CDR3 length: 13 amino acids. V was cut by 0 bases and J by 4 bases, with 6 bases left in between. The germline V gene has CDR1 SGHVS and CDR2 FQNEAQ. The CDR3 DNA sequence: TGTGCCAGCAGCTTAGCTTTGTCCTATGGCTACACCTTC. It codes for CASSLALSYGYTF.

This chain uses TRBV7-8 with TRBJ1-2; 7 bases agree with TRBD1. The ends lost 4 bases at V and 7 bases at J; junction bases unmatched: 12. This CDR3 is 15 amino acids long. Per germline, CDR1 SGHVS and CDR2 FQNEAQ. The CDR3 coding sequence is TGTGCCAGCAGCTCCCGGACAGGACCCGGGGGTGGCTACACCTTC. Amino acid sequence: CASSSRTGPGGGYTF.

This clone has just one count. The J gene is TRBJ2-1, the V gene TRBV9, with 7 bases matching TRBD1. CDR3 length: 17 residues. After removal of 4 bases from V and 5 bases from J, the junction contained 15 bases not matched to a gene. Germline V CDR1 and CDR2: SGDLS, YYNGEE. For the CDR3, the DNA is TGTGCCAGCAGCCCCCCGGGGACAGAATGGAACCACAATGAGCAGTTCTTC. Protein product: CASSPPGTEWNHNEQFF.

The genes are TRBV6-4 and TRBJ2-3; 12 bases agree with TRBD2. Unmatched junction bases numbered 0, after V lost 4 bases and J lost 4 bases. The CDR3 is 14 amino acids. The germline V gene encodes CDR1 MRHNA and CDR2 SNTAGT. CDR3 coding DNA: TGTGCCAGCAGTGGGACTAGCGGGGCAGATACGCAGTATTTT. It specifies CASSGTSGADTQYF.

The rearrangement uses TRBV5-1 and TRBJ1-1; no clear D gene. Trimming cost V 4 bases and J 0 bases, with 10 bases left between them. The CDR3 covers 14 residues. Germline assignment: CDR1 SGHRS and CDR2 YFSETQ. The CDR3: CASSASPVNTEAFF. The CDR3 DNA is TGCGCCAGCAGCGCTTCCCCAGTGAACACTGAAGCTTTCTTT.

The V call is TRBV5-1, the J call TRBJ2-7, with 8 bases identical to TRBD1. Germline CDR1 SGHRS, CDR2 YFSETQ. This CDR3 comprises 15 residues. With 3 bases clipped from V and 0 bases from J, the junction kept 5 bases outside the gene matches. The CDR3 protein is CASSSQGAPSYEQYF. CDR3 bases: TGCGCCAGCAGCTCCCAGGGGGCCCCCTCCTACGAGCAGTACTTC.

The chain employs TRBV6-5 and TRBJ2-7; 7 bases are a match to TRBD1. From germline, CDR1 is MNHEY and CDR2 SVGAGI. J lost 3 bases, V lost 1 base, and 6 bases had no gene match. CDR3 length equals 15 residues. The CDR3 DNA follows: TGTGCCAGCAGTTACTTCGCGACAGGGAGCTACGAGCAGTACTTC. This translates into CASSYFATGSYEQYF.

This clone was seen just once. V is TRBV27 and J is TRBJ1-1, with 10 bases aligning to TRBD1. CDR1 is MNHEY and CDR2 is SMNVEV in the germline V gene (reference sequence). The CDR3 is 15 residues long. With 5 bases clipped from V and 6 bases from J, the junction kept 9 bases outside the gene matches. CDR3 nucleotide sequence: TGTGCCAGCAGTGGGGGGGGACAGGGGTGGTCTGAAGCTTTCTTT. Translated, it gives CASSGGGQGWSEAFF.

CDR3 amino acids: CAWSVRGTGSQPQHF. CDR3 in DNA: TGTGCCTGGAGTGTACGGGGGACAGGGTCTCAGCCCCAGCATTTT. The chain links TRBV30 to TRBJ1-5; 9 bases fit TRBD1. The CDR3 consists of 15 residues. J gave up 6 bases and V 0 bases, and 6 bases lay outside the gene matches. Per the germline V gene, CDR1 is GTSNPN and CDR2 is SVGIG (reference sequence).

The rearrangement links TRBV7-2 to TRBJ2-4; D ambiguous. Germline assignment: CDR1 SGHTA and CDR2 FQGNSA. The CDR3 is made up of 17 amino acids. Trimming shortened V by 0 bases and J by 0 bases, and 12 bases separated the two germline ends. CDR3 DNA sequence: TGTGCCAGCAGCTTAGCTGTCCCGGTACTAGCCAAAAACATTCAGTACTTC. Translation gives CASSLAVPVLAKNIQYF.